This is a list of T cell receptor beta chains from one sample in a study of CD8+ T cells in alopecia areata. Here immunoSEQ multiplex PCR was the method, and the copy in TCRdb shows in-frame clones only, minus some. The sample lists about 100,000 clones, 60% occurring once. Sequencing was performed on CD8+ T cells sorted from blood, taken at roughly week 55, from a patient treated with tofacitinib. These receptors originate from a human donor with alopecia areata. CDR3s include the opening cysteine and the closing phenylalanine or tryptophan. D genes are given only for firm matches. The size of a clone is reported for some rows only, either as once, few or many, or as a class for expanded clones.

>TRBJ2-5|TRBD1|TRBV6-5|.
CASSHGTAQETQYF
TGTGCCAGCAGTCATGGGACAGCCCAAGAGACCCAGTACTTC
>TRBJ2-5|TRBD2|TRBV7-9|few
CASSSLPTSGDFETQYF
TGTGCCAGCAGCTCCTTGCCGACTAGCGGGGACTTCGAGACCCAGTACTTC
>TRBJ1-3|.|TRBV27|.
CASSLQAGGNTIYF
TGTGCCAGCAGTTTACAGGCGGGTGGAAACACCATATATTTT
>TRBJ2-5|.|TRBV29-1|few
CSVEGGPIQETQYF
TGCAGCGTTGAAGGGGGACCCATTCAAGAGACCCAGTACTTC
>TRBJ1-1|.|TRBV29-1|few
CSVDLGGEEAFF
TGCAGCGTCGACCTCGGGGGGGAGGAAGCTTTCTTT
>TRBJ2-7|.|TRBV5-6|.
CASSLPNYEQYF
TGTGCCAGCAGCTTACCTAACTACGAGCAGTACTTC
>TRBJ1-5|.|TRBV5-6|.
CASSSGSSNQPQHF
TGTGCCAGCAGCTCGGGGTCCAGCAATCAGCCCCAGCATTTT
>TRBJ1-1|.|TRBV4-2|.
CASSQDLRGNTEAFF
TGTGCCAGCAGCCAAGATTTAAGGGGAAACACTGAAGCTTTCTTT
>TRBJ1-4|.|TRBV6-5|few
CASSYRFGAYVEKLFF
TGTGCCAGCAGCTACAGATTTGGGGCCTACGTCGAAAAACTGTTTTTT
>TRBJ1-5|.|TRBV7-8|once
CASSLSSNQPQHF
TGTGCCAGCAGCCTCAGTAGCAATCAGCCCCAGCATTTT
>TRBJ2-7|.|TRBV13|once
CASSSSNEQYF
TGTGCCAGCAGCTCTTCGAACGAGCAGTACTTC